A single sample is the source of the 5 T cell receptor beta chains below, sequenced in a study of control samples from healthy donors and cancer patients. Only in-frame clones appear in the TCRdb table, and some are missing; sequencing was by immunoSEQ multiplex PCR. The data show 100,000 to 150,000 clones, with 88% seen just once and 3.2% held by the top ten. Input material: blood. These receptors were collected from a man aged 50 to 59 in good health.

The chain has TRBV5-4 and TRBJ2-5; D may correspond to TRBD1 or TRBD2 (5 bases each). The ends were cut back, 7 bases at V and 5 bases at J, with 15 bases in the middle. The CDR3 consists of 13 residues. The germline V gene has CDR1 SGHNT and CDR2 YYREEE (reference sequence). The CDR3 protein is CASWRQGTETQYF. CDR3 nucleotides: TGTGCCAGCTGGAGGCAGGGCACCGAGACCCAGTACTTC.

V and J are TRBV4-1 and TRBJ2-2; 12 bases line up with TRBD1. Germline V gene sequence: CDR1 MGHRA, CDR2 YSYEKL. Trimming removed 4 bases from V and 4 bases from J; junction bases left unmatched: 13. The CDR3 runs to 19 residues. In nucleotides, the CDR3 is TGCGCCAGCAGCCCCCGAGGGACCCCGGGACAGGGGGCCACCGGGGAGCTGTTTTTT. It specifies CASSPRGTPGQGATGELFF.

The chain is built from TRBV11-3 and TRBJ2-2, with 10 nucleotides matching TRBD2. CDR3 length equals 15 residues. CDR1 is SGHNT and CDR2 is YENEEA in the germline V gene. Trimming at V came to 5 bases and at J to 7 bases, leaving 7 bases not matched to a gene. The CDR3 reads CASSPGTSDIGELFF. The CDR3 DNA reads as TGTGCCAGCAGCCCCGGGACTAGCGATATCGGGGAGCTGTTTTTT.

This sequence joins TRBV3-1 (or the pseudogene TRBV3-2) and TRBJ2-1; tentatively, D is TRBD1 or TRBD2 (8 bases each). Trimming pared 0 bases from V and 11 bases from J, leaving 23 bases between. This CDR3 region has 17 residues. Germline V gene sequence: CDR1 LGHDT, CDR2 YNNKEL (reference sequence). CDR3 sequence: CASSQETGGQGALKQFF. For the CDR3, the DNA is TGTGCCAGCAGCCAAGAAACGGGAGGGCAGGGGGCCCTCAAGCAGTTCTTC.

This chain joins TRBV6-5 and TRBJ1-3; D is undetermined. In germline, CDR1 is MNHEY, CDR2 SVGAGI. Trimming stripped 4 bases from V and 4 bases from J, with 8 bases between. CDR3 length equals 13 residues. CDR3 region: CASSSLLGNTIYF. CDR3 sequence (DNA): TGTGCCAGCAGTTCCCTTTTGGGAAACACCATATATTTT.